The 28 T cell receptor beta chains listed next were all sequenced from one sample in a study of T-cell memory formation after mild COVID-19. TCRdb processed the 5' RACE reads anew with MiXCR; each CDR3 protein has one entry. The sample includes 450,000 to 700,000 distinct CDR3 sequences, 18% of them seen just once. The specimen sequenced was PBMCs or a T cell subset sorted from them (not recorded which). These receptors all come from an adult woman who had mild COVID-19 (a few samples of this study predate the infection). Cell type and time point are not known.

The J gene is TRBJ1-3, the V gene TRBV7-9, with 7 positions matching TRBD1. Trimming removed 4 bases from V and 0 bases from J; junction bases left unmatched: 15. CDR1 and CDR2 from the germline V gene are SEHNR and FQNEAQ (reference sequence). This CDR3 is 19 amino acids long. The DNA for the CDR3 is TGTGCCAGCAGCTCCCCCGACCGGGACAGCGATAGCTCTGGAAACACCATATATTTT. The encoded protein is CASSSPDRDSDSSGNTIYF.

This clonotype was detected a few times. V gene TRBV7-2 combines with J gene TRBJ2-5; D remains unclear. Trimming left V 1 base short and J 5 bases short, with 5 bases between. Germline V gene data show CDR1 as SGHTA and CDR2 as FQGNSA. The CDR3 contains 12 residues. CDR3 bases: TGTGCCAGCAGCTTAGATACGGAGACCCAGTACTTC. Encoded protein: CASSLDTETQYF.

This clonotype was recorded a few times. The chain has TRBV18 and TRBJ2-2; possible D gene TRBD1, 6 bases. CDR1 and CDR2 (germline): KGHSH, LQKENI. The length of the CDR3 is 15 residues. V lost 0 bases and J 4 bases, leaving 9 bases between the germline ends. Written as DNA, the CDR3 is TGTGCCAGCTCACCACCTACAGGGTCCACCGGGGAGCTGTTTTTT. This gives the protein CASSPPTGSTGELFF.

The CDR3 loop is CASSYYNEGNYGYTF. CDR3 DNA sequence: TGTGCCAGCAGTTACTACAATGAGGGTAACTATGGCTACACCTTC. J is TRBJ1-2 and V is TRBV6-5; D is unresolved. CDR1 is MNHEY, CDR2 SVGAGI, per germline. The germline V and J ends were trimmed by 1 base and 1 base, with 10 bases remaining between them. The CDR3 extends over 15 amino acids.

The table lists this clonotype with many counts. The CDR3 DNA is TGCAGCGTTGGGACAGGCAGAAACATTCAGTACTTC. Its protein is CSVGTGRNIQYF. The chain combines TRBV29-1 with TRBJ2-4; 7 bases are a match to TRBD1. CDR1 and CDR2 (germline): SQVTM, ANQGSEA. The ends lost 4 bases at V and 6 bases at J; junction bases unmatched: 3. This CDR3 has 12 residues.

The chain is built from TRBV5-1 and TRBJ2-3, with D perhaps matching TRBD1 (5 bases). Germline assignment: CDR1 SGHRS and CDR2 YFSETQ. Trimming cost V 8 bases and J 0 bases, with 13 bases left between them. CDR3 length: 14 residues. CDR3 nucleotides: TGCGCCAGTCAATATGGGGCTAGCACAGATACGCAGTATTTT. Translated: CASQYGASTDTQYF.

This clonotype was counted ten times or more. The chain joins TRBV6-2 or TRBV6-3 to TRBJ2-7; 7 nucleotides line up with TRBD2. Looked up from germline, CDR1 is MNHEY and CDR2 is SVGEGT. The CDR3 runs 15 residues. With 0 bases clipped from V and 7 bases from J, the junction kept 9 bases outside the gene matches. CDR3 region: CASSYSGGRSFEQYF. CDR3 nucleotide sequence: TGTGCCAGCAGTTACTCGGGCGGGAGATCTTTTGAGCAGTACTTC.

This CDR3 is CASSLDQGGYGYTF. In DNA form, the CDR3 reads TGCGCCAGCAGCTTGGACCAGGGGGGCTATGGCTACACCTTC. The chain recombines TRBV5-1 with TRBJ1-2, with 7 bases fitting TRBD1. Germline assignment: CDR1 SGHRS and CDR2 YFSETQ. V trimming: 0 bases; J trimming: 4 bases; junction bases outside the gene matches: 3. The CDR3 spans 14 residues. The entire variable domain, with the rest obtained from reference TRBV5-1 and TRBJ1-2, is as follows: KAGVTQTPRYLIKTRGQQVTLSCSPISGHRSVSWYQQTPGQGLQFLFEYFSETQRNKGNFPGRFSGRQFSNSRSEMNVSTLELGDSALYLCASSLDQGGYGYTFGSGTRLTVV.

The chain joins TRBV12-3 or TRBV12-4 to TRBJ2-7; 7 nucleotides agree with TRBD1. The V gene end was trimmed by 6 bases and the J gene end by 0 bases; junction bases not matched to a gene: 17. CDR3 length: 18 amino acids. The CDR3 DNA follows: TGTGCCAGCAGCTACAGAGCGAGGGGGCTTTCTTACTCCTACGAGCAGTACTTC. Its protein is CASSYRARGLSYSYEQYF.

This chain links TRBV18 with TRBJ2-6; D gene ambiguous. Trimming removed 2 bases at V and 0 bases at J, with 8 bases between. CDR1 is KGHSH, CDR2 LQKENI, per germline. The CDR3 covers 16 residues. The CDR3 DNA is TGTGCCAGCTCACCAATAGGCTTCTCTGGGGCCAACGTCCTGACTTTC. Its protein is CASSPIGFSGANVLTF.

This clonotype was found a few times. The genes are TRBV20-1 and TRBJ2-1; D remains unclear. The CDR3 extends over 14 amino acids. Trimming took 5 bases from V and 7 from J, leaving 18 bases between them. Germline values: CDR1 DFQATT, CDR2 SNEGSKA (reference sequence). This CDR3 is CSAPREGKWNEQFF. CDR3 DNA sequence: TGCAGTGCTCCTAGGGAAGGGAAATGGAATGAGCAGTTCTTC.

The V gene is TRBV20-1, the J gene TRBJ1-1; 11 bases match TRBD1. V lost 3 bases to trimming and J lost 11 bases; unmatched junction nucleotides: 11. The CDR3 has 14 residues. Germline assignment: CDR1 DFQATT and CDR2 SNEGSKA (reference sequence). The CDR3 DNA reads as TGCAGTGCTAGCGGGAGGACAGGGGGCTTTTGGGCTTTCTTT. Encoded protein: CSASGRTGGFWAFF.

The chain employs TRBV12-3 or TRBV12-4 and TRBJ2-1, with TRBD2 matching over 11 bases. The CDR3 length is 15 residues. V shed 2 bases and J 9 bases; nucleotides not matched to a gene: 6. DNA of the CDR3: TGTGCCAGCAGTTTACTAGCGGGAGGATTAGGTGAGCAGTTCTTC. Protein product: CASSLLAGGLGEQFF.

The chain recombines TRBV2 with TRBJ2-5; 12 bases are shared with TRBD2. Germline CDR1 and CDR2: SNHLY and FYNNEI. V dropped 8 bases and J dropped 6; count of bases not matched to a gene: 19. CDR3 size: 18 residues. The CDR3 sequence is CASHYNLGRTSGVQTQYF. CDR3 DNA: TGTGCCAGCCATTATAATTTAGGCAGGACTAGCGGGGTCCAGACCCAGTACTTC.

The chain is built from TRBV7-9 and TRBJ1-1; D uncertain. The CDR3 is 14 residues long. Germline lookup yields CDR1 SEHNR and CDR2 FQNEAQ (reference sequence). V dropped 5 bases and J dropped 1 base, with 11 bases sitting between them. Here the CDR3 DNA reads TGTGCCAGCAGCGAGCCGGGGTCGAACACTGAAGCTTTCTTT. Encoded protein: CASSEPGSNTEAFF.

The chain links TRBV2 to TRBJ2-2; 12 bases are shared with TRBD2. V lost 7 bases, J lost 4 bases, and 19 bases stayed unmatched. This CDR3 comprises 20 residues. Germline CDR1 and CDR2: SNHLY and FYNNEI. The CDR3 DNA is TGTGCCAGCAAGGGGGGACACACTAGCGGGGGGACCCTAAGCACCGGGGAGCTGTTTTTT. It codes for CASKGGHTSGGTLSTGELFF.

This clonotype was found a few times. The chain carries TRBV12-3 or TRBV12-4 and TRBJ1-1; D is possibly TRBD1 (5 bases). The ends were cut back, 1 base at V and 12 bases at J, with 9 bases in the middle. The CDR3 totals 11 residues. CDR3 in DNA: TGTGCCAGCAGTTTAGGCAGGGAGACTTTCTTT. It is translated as CASSLGRETFF.

The chain recombines TRBV27 with TRBJ2-7; TRBD1 agrees at 9 bases. CDR3 length: 16 amino acids. Germline V gene lookup returns CDR1 MNHEY and CDR2 SMNVEV (reference sequence). Trimming at V came to 6 bases and at J to 3 bases, leaving 12 bases not matched to a gene. This CDR3 is CASSQVPGQGYYEQYF. CDR3 coding DNA: TGTGCCAGCAGCCAGGTTCCGGGACAGGGCTACTACGAGCAGTACTTC.

In this sample, this clonotype turned up a few times. This chain joins TRBV7-9 and TRBJ1-5; D unresolved. V gave up 1 base and J gave up 0 bases, with 7 bases separating them. This CDR3 spans 15 amino acids. The V gene's germline CDR1 is SEHNR and CDR2 FQNEAQ (reference sequence). The CDR3 nucleotides are TGTGCCAGCAGCTTAGAGGGCAGTAGCAATCAGCCCCAGCATTTT. Translation: CASSLEGSSNQPQHF.

CDR3 region: CASSPTGQGLHTQYF. CDR3 DNA: TGCGCCAGCAGCCCAACTGGACAGGGGCTGCATACGCAGTATTTT. The chain employs TRBV5-1 and TRBJ2-3, with TRBD1 identical over 9 bases. Per germline, CDR1 SGHRS and CDR2 YFSETQ. V was clipped by 4 bases and J by 7 bases; unmatched bases: 10. The CDR3 sequence is 15 residues long.

The chain uses TRBV7-2 and TRBJ1-2; the match to TRBD1 covers 7 bases. The junction had 8 bases not matched to a gene; V was cut back by 4 bases and J by 0 bases. Looked up from germline, CDR1 is SGHTA and CDR2 is FQGNSA. The CDR3 is 16 residues long. This CDR3 is CASSYDHRGANYGYTF. The CDR3 nucleotides read TGTGCCAGCAGCTATGACCACAGGGGAGCTAACTATGGCTACACCTTC.

This clonotype was seen only a few times. The chain joins TRBV7-9 to TRBJ1-1; D unclear. The CDR3 spans 15 residues. Trimming cost V 2 bases and J 5 bases, with 15 bases left between them. Germline V gene sequence: CDR1 SEHNR, CDR2 FQNEAQ (reference sequence). CDR3 residues: CASSLSTGMVTEAFF. The CDR3 bases are TGTGCCAGCAGCTTATCCACGGGGATGGTAACTGAAGCTTTCTTT.

The sample holds a few counts of this clonotype. This sequence joins TRBV11-2 and TRBJ1-2; no clear D. The V end was cut by 0 bases, the J end by 3 bases, with 8 bases between. Germline loops: CDR1 SGHAT, CDR2 FQNNGV. The CDR3 length is 14 residues. The CDR3 DNA follows: TGTGCCAGCAGCTTAGATCGGGCATACTATGGCTACACCTTC. Amino acid sequence: CASSLDRAYYGYTF.

The J gene is TRBJ1-1, the V gene TRBV7-9, with D perhaps matching TRBD1 (6 bases). Germline lookup yields CDR1 SEHNR and CDR2 FQNEAQ (reference sequence). This CDR3 comprises 14 residues. Between the trimmed V and J ends, which lost 4 bases and 3 bases, there was a span of 12 bases. The CDR3 loop reads CASSSQGGYTEAFF. The CDR3 region has the DNA TGTGCCAGCAGCTCACAGGGAGGGTACACTGAAGCTTTCTTT. Together with reference TRBV7-9 and TRBJ1-1, the CDR3 gives the full variable domain: DTGVSQNPRHKITKRGQNVTFRCDPISEHNRLYWYRQTLGQGPEFLTYFQNEAQLEKSRLLSDRFSAERPKGSFSTLEIQRTEQGDSAMYLCASSSQGGYTEAFFGQGTRLTVV.

This clonotype was counted between two and nine times. This chain connects TRBV5-6 to TRBJ2-7, with 10 bases lining up with TRBD2. Germline V CDR1 and CDR2: SGHDT, YYEEEE. The length of the CDR3 is 19 residues. V was pared by 1 base and J by 3 bases, with 16 bases of the junction left unmatched. The CDR3 spells CASSLLSPSGRYFGYEQYF. The CDR3 bases are TGTGCCAGCAGCTTGCTATCTCCTAGCGGGAGATATTTCGGCTACGAGCAGTACTTC.

The chain uses TRBV27 and TRBJ2-7, with 7 bases identical to TRBD1. The junction had 12 bases not matched to a gene; V was cut back by 6 bases and J by 4 bases. There are 15 residues in the CDR3. The germline gives CDR1 MNHEY, CDR2 SMNVEV (reference sequence). CDR3 region: CASSRQGWIRYEQYF. Written as DNA, the CDR3 is TGTGCCAGCAGCCGACAGGGTTGGATTCGGTACGAGCAGTACTTC.

This clonotype was seen many times. The rearrangement links TRBV29-1 to TRBJ1-3; 8 positions agree with TRBD1. CDR3 length: 17 residues. CDR1 and CDR2 (germline): SQVTM, ANQGSEA. With V trimmed by 0 bases and J by 1 base, 8 bases remained unmatched. CDR3 residues: CSVEDVNRGTSGNTIYF. CDR3 DNA sequence: TGCAGCGTTGAAGATGTTAACAGGGGGACTTCTGGAAACACCATATATTTT.

The V and J genes are TRBV6-1 and TRBJ2-5; tentatively, D is TRBD2 (7 bases). Germline lookup yields CDR1 MNHNS and CDR2 SASEGT. Trimming left V 5 bases short and J 5 bases short, with 21 bases between. This CDR3 spans 16 amino acids. The CDR3 DNA is TGTGCCAGCAGTATAAGTAGGGGGGGGCCGAGGGAGACCCAGTACTTC. This translates into CASSISRGGPRETQYF.